Below, one T cell receptor beta chain is given with its context. This clone was seen only a few times. The antigen it recognizes is unknown. No clone much larger than this one lies a single base away; base qualities are absent. The data are from a study of blood T cell repertoires in COVID-19 (TCRdb year 2020). Looking at the study overall: Collaborator samples came from the United States, Italy and Spain and covered acute and convalescent phases of COVID-19. The material from the prospective study consisted of cDNA or gDNA derived from T cells, B-cell-depleted T cells, or PBMCs. The dataset comprised deeply sampled blood TCRbeta repertoires from subjects exposed to, actively infected with, or recovered from COVID-19. A freely available public database, intended as a resource for researchers studying the immune response to SARS-CoV-2, is where the repertoires were released. The samples were drawn from the first 160 participants of the ongoing ImmuneRACE study and from roughly 1,300 subjects provided by 6 global collaborators. Nearly every sample came with metadata listing a de-identified subject ID, COVID-19 status, age in years and sex. Where available, HLA class I and class II types were taken from metadata supplied by the sample provider and were not determined by assay-based typing. What the work shows at the level of the full study, not this receptor alone: The amount of clinical and demographic metadata varied by source and participant and was provided uncurated.

TCRbeta CDR3 regions were amplified from genomic DNA by means of the immunoSEQ Assay, a bias-controlled multiplex PCR. The study's own analysis went as follows. The number of nucleated cells in each sample was estimated by amplification of reference gene primers within the assay. To quantify the absolute abundance of each unique TCRbeta CDR3 rearrangement, sequence reads were collapsed and filtered. For each sample, productive Simpson clonality was calculated as the square root of Simpson's diversity index over productive rearrangements. TCRdb re-hosts the immuneACCESS table, in-frame sequences only. Its copies lack some clones; in the studies checked, an unresolved V gene accounts for under half of them, and the cause for the rest is not known. The V and J calls and the clone size are those of that table, but D and trimming were determined from the DNA. The sample table holds under 200,000 clones, of which 80% to 85% were seen once. The ten top clones hold roughly 13% of the sample.

The germline V gene (reference sequence) supplies CDR1 LNHDA and CDR2 SQIVND. There are 16 amino acids in the CDR3, from cysteine to phenylalanine inclusive. Only the CDR3 DNA is retained, 48 bases long and in frame from the first base. Trimming leaves V shorter by 3 bases and J shorter by 3 bases, with the junction holding 6 bases beyond the gene matches. In the prospective study, participants were about 18 to 95 years old, resided in about two dozen geographic areas of the United States, and were enrolled through a virtual design. To assign participants to cohorts, the prospective study relied on clinical history that participants themselves reported in a screening survey and a study questionnaire. For ImmuneRACE Cohort 3, a participant was defined as recovered based on two consecutive negative NP/OP PCR tests, clearance by a healthcare professional, or resolution of symptoms. In the prospective study, whole blood, serum and a nasopharyngeal or oropharyngeal swab were collected from each participant by mobile phlebotomists. Over a roughly 2-month period, participants in the prospective study had the option of providing additional blood draws and questionnaires. Before DNA extraction, prospective study blood samples were shipped either frozen or at room temperature.

The receptor chain draws on TRBV19 and TRBJ2-2, with 8 bases in between that match TRBD1. The clonotype was recovered from a woman in her fifties or sixties who had recovered from COVID-19. Source material: PBMCs or T cells enriched from blood (not recorded which). In nucleotides, the sequence is TGTGCCAGTAGTATTCGTCCAGGGGGCGACACCGGGGAGCTGTTTTTT. It specifies CASSIRPGGDTGELFF.